This is a list of T cell receptor beta chains from one sample in a study of graft-versus-host responses after intestinal transplantation. Using immunoSEQ multiplex PCR, the repertoire was profiled, and TCRdb retains in-frame clones only, with some absent. The sample lists approximately 100,000 clones, roughly nine tenths occurring once. No cognate antigen is known for these TCRs. The sequenced sample was unstimulated CD4+ T cells sorted from spleen or lymph node cells, obtained before intestinal transplant. All receptors come from a human donor who received an intestinal transplant. Both conserved end residues are part of each CDR3. The D gene is left open where the match is weak. Part of the rows lack a size; the others show once, few, many or a class for expanded clones.

>TRBJ2-3|TRBV9|NA|NA
CASSVGAFDTQYF
TGTGCCAGCAGCGTCGGGGCGTTTGATACGCAGTATTTT
>TRBJ2-7|TRBV10-2|NA|TRBD2
CASRASGTSGSTYF
TGCGCCAGCAGGGCCTCCGGGACTAGCGGGAGCACGTACTTC
>TRBJ1-1|TRBV6-6|NA|NA
CASRARIRGANTEAFF
TGTGCCAGCAGGGCAAGGATAAGGGGCGCGAACACTGAAGCTTTCTTT
>TRBJ2-1|TRBV7-2|once|TRBD2
CASSLTSGYVGGDEQFF
TGTGCCAGCAGCTTAACTAGCGGGTATGTGGGAGGGGATGAGCAGTTCTTC
>TRBJ2-7|TRBV29-1|NA|TRBD1
CSVGTGGYEQYF
TGCAGCGTTGGGACAGGGGGTTACGAGCAGTACTTC
>TRBJ2-2|TRBV7-9|NA|NA
CASSLNKGRVTGELFF
TGTGCCAGCAGCCTAAATAAAGGCAGGGTCACCGGGGAGCTGTTTTTT
>TRBJ2-2|TRBV29-1|NA|TRBD2
CSVTPGLGAGELFF
TGCAGCGTTACCCCGGGACTAGGAGCCGGGGAGCTGTTTTTT
>TRBJ2-7|TRBV9|NA|TRBD2
CASSVTSGDIYEQYF
TGTGCCAGCAGCGTAACCAGCGGGGATATATACGAGCAGTACTTC
>TRBJ2-2|TRBV5-1|NA|TRBD1
CASRQGGGTGELFF
TGCGCCAGCAGACAGGGGGGAGGCACCGGGGAGCTGTTTTTT
>TRBJ1-1|TRBV9|NA|NA
CASSVGGINTEAFF
TGTGCCAGCAGCGTAGGGGGAATCAACACTGAAGCTTTCTTT
>TRBJ2-6|TRBV7-9|NA|NA
CASSLYAARSGANVLTF
TGTGCCAGCAGCTTATATGCCGCAAGGTCTGGGGCCAACGTCCTGACTTTC
>TRBJ2-2|TRBV7-9|NA|TRBD1
CASSLAGTGHTGELFF
TGTGCCAGCAGCTTGGCCGGGACAGGGCACACCGGGGAGCTGTTTTTT
>TRBJ2-3|TRBV5-1|NA|TRBD1
CASSLAPRQGWADTQYF
TGCGCCAGCAGCTTGGCCCCGAGACAGGGGTGGGCAGATACGCAGTATTTT
>TRBJ1-2|TRBV13|NA|NA
CASRSWGANYGYTF
TGTGCCAGCAGATCGTGGGGCGCTAACTATGGCTACACCTTC
>TRBJ2-2|TRBV5-1|NA|TRBD2
CASSLASGGSTGELFF
TGCGCCAGCAGCTTGGCCAGCGGGGGATCCACCGGGGAGCTGTTTTTT
>TRBJ2-5|TRBV7-6|NA|NA
CASSLGRMGAQYF
TGTGCCAGCAGCTTAGGTCGTATGGGCGCCCAGTACTTC
>TRBJ1-2|TRBV4-2|NA|NA
CASSQADSLDGYTF
TGTGCCAGCAGCCAAGCCGACAGTTTGGATGGCTACACCTTC
>TRBJ2-3|TRBV5-5|NA|TRBD2
CASSLFSGRVLADTQYF
TGTGCCAGCAGCTTGTTTAGCGGGAGAGTTCTGGCAGATACGCAGTATTTT
>TRBJ1-1|TRBV5-1|once|NA
CASSRGENTEAFF
TGCGCCAGCAGCAGGGGCGAGAACACTGAAGCTTTCTTT
>TRBJ2-7|TRBV6-6|NA|TRBD2
CATQPGLAAGKYF
TGTGCCACCCAGCCGGGACTAGCGGCGGGGAAGTACTTC
>TRBJ1-1|TRBV28|few|TRBD1
CASSTGQGITEAFF
TGTGCCAGCAGTACCGGACAGGGAATCACTGAAGCTTTCTTT
>TRBJ2-7|TRBV11-3|NA|NA
CASSYGQSSYEQYF
TGTGCCAGCAGCTACGGACAGAGCTCCTACGAGCAGTACTTC
>TRBJ1-6|TRBV9|NA|NA
CASSVGTSSYNSPLHF
TGTGCCAGCAGCGTAGGCACGAGCTCCTATAATTCACCCCTCCACTTT
>TRBJ1-6|TRBV7-9|NA|NA
CASSLAPYNSPLHF
TGTGCCAGCAGCTTAGCCCCCTATAATTCACCCCTCCACTTT
>TRBJ2-7|TRBV9|NA|TRBD2
CASSELAGVQSEQYF
TGTGCCAGCAGCGAACTAGCGGGAGTTCAGTCAGAGCAGTACTTC
>TRBJ2-1|TRBV7-3|NA|NA
CASSLQTGSYNEQFF
TGTGCCAGCAGCTTACAGACCGGTTCCTACAATGAGCAGTTCTTC
>TRBJ2-1|TRBV9|NA|NA
CASSVGSGTSSYNEQFF
TGTGCCAGCAGCGTAGGGTCGGGGACCTCCTCCTACAATGAGCAGTTCTTC
>TRBJ2-2|TRBV11-2|NA|NA
CASSLAVGQRTGELFF
TGTGCCAGCAGCTTAGCGGTTGGCCAGAGGACCGGGGAGCTGTTTTTT
>TRBJ2-1|TRBV7-9|NA|TRBD2
CASSPQPGLGPKNEQFF
TGTGCCAGCAGCCCGCAGCCGGGACTAGGGCCGAAGAATGAGCAGTTCTTC